The clone carrying this T cell receptor beta chain was counted a single time. These data belong to a study of blood T cell repertoires in COVID-19. Whole-study context: PBMCs, B-cell-depleted T cells, or T cells provided the cDNA or gDNA that made up the material.

The CDR3 spans 13 residues. V dropped 5 bases and J dropped 8; count of bases not matched to a gene: 7. TCRdb's table, derived via immunoSEQ multiplex PCR, lists solely in-frame clones and lacks some. The table has roughly 200,000 clones, roughly nine tenths seen once. This TCR was recovered from a man between 65 and 85 years old with acute or convalescent COVID-19. This rearrangement joins TRBV12-3 or TRBV12-4 to TRBJ1-2; TRBD1 matches at 8 bases. Sequencing used peripheral blood. DNA of the CDR3: TGTGCCAGCAGTCCCTCCAGGGGGCGAGGCTACACCTTC. It encodes CASSPSRGRGYTF.